This TCR beta chain was captured by sequencing in a study of blood T cells in healthy people across ages. Deletions cut 0 bases from V and 6 bases from J, with 16 bases between. Germline V gene sequence: CDR1 SGDLS, CDR2 YYNGEE. The CDR3 totals 15 residues. It was approximately 10 milliliters of peripheral blood that were drawn from each donor. Study results and limitations: Per million T cells, the diversity of TCR beta decreased roughly linearly as age advanced.

With respect to this clonotype: Its antigen is still unknown.

Primers used in a second PCR of about 6 to 11 cycles were a sample-barcoded 5' primer and a J-beta primer mix. A template-switch adaptor that had 12 random nucleotides put a tag on each cDNA molecule. MiXCR, run by TCRdb on the 5' RACE reads, gives a single entry per CDR3 protein. The table has some 900,000 distinct CDR3 sequences, about 48% seen once. Input material: blood. The receptor was isolated from a man aged 25 to 40 in good health. This chain connects TRBV9 to TRBJ2-7, with D possibly matching TRBD1 (6 bases). CDR3 region: CASSVGTGMGCEQYF. As DNA, the CDR3 is TGTGCCAGCAGCGTAGGAACAGGGATGGGGTGCGAGCAGTACTTC.